This T cell receptor beta chain was recovered during a study of T cell responses to AZD1222 COVID-19 vaccine (dated by TCRdb to the early 2020s). A note on the overall study: AZD1222 recipients with second doses at about 4 weeks or about 12 weeks were pooled, because spike-specific TCR depth and breadth did not differ between schedules. A total of more than 230 trial participants underwent TCR sequencing, of whom approximately 210 received two doses of AZD1222 and about 25 received two doses of the MenACWY control vaccine. Enrollment into the trials was organized by age into subgroups of 18-55, 56-69 and 70-plus years, and those subgroups contained approximately 160, 26 and 62 TCR-sequenced participants, respectively. Paper-wide results and their limitations: Most participants were white British and females outnumbered males, and the authors suggested that clonal diversity may have been underestimated. After two AZD1222 doses, spike-specific TCR breadth and depth were significantly higher than at day 0 and than in MenACWY recipients. Because no samples from the day 14 peak response were available, repertoires could be characterized only after the peak T cell response. The 56-69-year group was small, and its depth increase did not reach significance, likely because of low power. The whole spike protein was spanned by vaccine-associated CD4 TCRs, and dominant responses were seen in regions 160-218 and 743-854. Conclusions about previously exposed vaccinees were limited because only six AZD1222 recipients were SARS-CoV-2 seropositive at baseline. Epitopes outside the regions mutated in the B.1.351 and B.1.1.7 variants were reportedly recognized by nearly half of the unique spike-specific TCRs.

Per the germline V gene, SGHAT is the CDR1 and FQNNGV is the CDR2. Trimming removed 6 bases from V and 2 bases from J, leaving 14 bases between the germline ends. From the cysteine through the phenylalanine, the CDR3 covers 14 amino acids. Only the CDR3 DNA stays, 42 bases, in frame from base 1. The CDR3 regions of human TCRbeta chains were analyzed by immunosequencing. The original pipeline was this. TCRs in the repertoires were matched against a reference library of SARS-CoV-2-specific TCRs that had been generated with the MIRA antigen-specificity platform. Breadth was defined as the fraction of unique TCRs that were SARS-CoV-2-associated. Depth was defined as the fraction of total T cells that were SARS-CoV-2-associated. Each spike-specific TCR was assigned to its reactive spike region and to a CD4 or CD8 class using the MIRA data. Log10-transformed breadth and depth values were compared by one-way ANOVA with Sidak's multiple comparisons tests. The immuneACCESS repertoire file appears here via TCRdb, limited to in-frame rearrangements. These files lack a portion of the clones; in checked studies, under half of the deficit traces to unresolved V genes, and the cause of the others is not known. V, J and clone size were drawn from that table, and D and trimming were deduced from the DNA. The sample contains 120,000 or so clones, around 93% of them found a single time. The top ten clonotypes cover 7.8% of the sample.

The label giving this sample's time point can be read as: baseline before first vaccination. Samples from vaccinated people were obtained from the UK trials COV001 and COV002, which included a single-blind randomized controlled phase 2/3 trial of AZD1222 (ChAdOx1 nCoV-19) in healthy adults. Trial participant PBMC samples were collected at day 0 and day 28 after the second dose for TCRbeta chain sequencing. As concerns this clone: Its binding antigen is unknown. No per-base quality is available; no much larger clone lies one base away.

The sequenced sample was peripheral blood, obtained on day 0 of AZD1222 vaccination. The source is an adult in good health. The V gene is TRBV11-2 and the J gene is TRBJ2-7; the D segment may tentatively be TRBD1 or TRBD2, each giving 5 matched bases. The nucleotide sequence reads as follows: TGTGCCAGCAGGCTGGGGACGTTTACCTACGAGCAGTACTTC. Translated, it gives CASRLGTFTYEQYF.